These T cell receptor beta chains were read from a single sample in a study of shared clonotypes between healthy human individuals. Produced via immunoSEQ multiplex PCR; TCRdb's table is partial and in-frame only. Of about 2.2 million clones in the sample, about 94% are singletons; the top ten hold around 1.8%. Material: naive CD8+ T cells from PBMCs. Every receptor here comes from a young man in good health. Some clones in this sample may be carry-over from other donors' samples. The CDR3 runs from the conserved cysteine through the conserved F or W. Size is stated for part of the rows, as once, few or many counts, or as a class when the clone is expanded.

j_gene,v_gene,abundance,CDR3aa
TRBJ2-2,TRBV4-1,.,CASSQDFPANTGELFF
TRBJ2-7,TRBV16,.,CASSRITSGYEQYF
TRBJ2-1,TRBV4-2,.,CASSQLGGAGRLYEQFF
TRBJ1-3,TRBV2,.,CASTFADLGGNTIYF
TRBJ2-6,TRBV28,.,CASRGRWSGANVLTF
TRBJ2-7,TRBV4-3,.,CASSQDTGASYEQYF
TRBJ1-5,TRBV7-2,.,CASSPNWGASNQPQHF
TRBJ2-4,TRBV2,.,CASTPSVAPKNIQYF
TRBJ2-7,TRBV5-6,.,CASSLVEREGGYEQYF
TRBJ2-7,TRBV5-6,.,CASSFDGYSYEQYF
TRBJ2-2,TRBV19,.,CASRRDTGELFF
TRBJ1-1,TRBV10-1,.,CASSESGTEAFF
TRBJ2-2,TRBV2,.,CASSEWVAGDLAGELFF
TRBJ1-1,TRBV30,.,CAWSPREYTEAFF
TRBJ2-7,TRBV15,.,CATSRGTGGLSYEQYF
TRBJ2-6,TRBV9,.,CASSNHRGPGANVLTF
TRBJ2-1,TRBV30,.,CAAARPSSYNEQFF
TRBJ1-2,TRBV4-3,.,CASPVYLTYGYTF
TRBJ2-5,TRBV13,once,CASSFRTSGLETQYF
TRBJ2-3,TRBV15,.,CASQDRGTDTQYF
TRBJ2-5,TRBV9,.,CASSMAGGAETQYF
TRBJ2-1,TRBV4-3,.,CASSLGRRGPEFF
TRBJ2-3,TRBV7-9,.,CASSPGQAGTDTQYF
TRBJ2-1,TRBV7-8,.,CASSSKTTGSLRDEQFF
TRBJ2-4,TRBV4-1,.,CASSQGPGSGSKNIQYF
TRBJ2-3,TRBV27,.,CASSLEGGIGDTQYF
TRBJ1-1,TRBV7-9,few,CASSPGATEAFF
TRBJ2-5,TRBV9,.,CASSVDQGRAFQETQYF
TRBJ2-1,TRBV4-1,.,CASSSPKGALLYNEQFF
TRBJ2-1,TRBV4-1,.,CASSPSWTGRDEQFF
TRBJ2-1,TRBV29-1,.,CSVEEVRISGRAHEQFF
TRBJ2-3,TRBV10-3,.,CAISPGLAGAVTDTQYF
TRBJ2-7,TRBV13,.,CASSLGLGPAGSGGYEQYF
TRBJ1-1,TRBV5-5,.,CASSLGAGEAFF
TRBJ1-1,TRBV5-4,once,CASSLEGSRGNTEAFF